The entry that follows covers one TCR beta chain sequence. Its matching antigen is unknown. Primed by a sample-barcoded 5' primer and a J-beta primer mix, a second PCR proceeded for roughly 6 to 12 cycles. Each sample provided no less than 3 million CDR3-containing paired-end reads. TCRdb reprocessed the 5' RACE reads via MiXCR and lists one record per CDR3 protein. The table has some 560,000 distinct CDR3 sequences, around 27% seen once; the top ten hold 3% to 4%. The data originate from a study of blood T cells in healthy people across ages. Whole-study findings and limits: Calculation of diversity from one million T cells yielded estimates considered to be underestimates.

The CDR3 runs to 17 residues. Germline CDR1 is DFQATT and CDR2 is SNEGSKA (reference sequence). Trimming left V 0 bases short and J 1 base short, with 15 bases between. A further study also used this sample, focusing on T cells of mothers and their children. That work states: Donation came from three healthy Caucasian mothers together with their six children. With the M1S primer of the second PCR, sample barcodes and 2-4 random nucleotides were added.

Sequencing used blood. The clonotype was recovered from a boy between 2 and 15 years old in good health. The V call is TRBV20-1, the J call TRBJ2-2; tentatively, D is TRBD2 (6 bases). CDR3 DNA: TGCAGTGCTAGAGATAGGATGCGGGGTGGGAACACCGGGGAGCTGTTTTTT. Encoded protein: CSARDRMRGGNTGELFF.